Following are 31 T cell receptor beta chains from one sample sequenced in a study of T cell responses to AZD1222 COVID-19 vaccine. Here immunoSEQ multiplex PCR was the method, and the copy in TCRdb shows in-frame clones only, minus some. This table has 85,000 to 110,000 clones, roughly 89% appearing once. The material was peripheral blood, obtained on day 0 of AZD1222 vaccination. The source is an adult in good health.

The chain uses TRBV7-2 and TRBJ1-1, with D unclear. The CDR3 loop spans 13 amino acids. V was trimmed by 3 bases and J by 5 bases, leaving 10 bases between them. Germline V gene sequence: CDR1 SGHTA, CDR2 FQGNSA. The CDR3 bases are TGTGCCAGCAGCTTTAGCCCGCAGACTGAAGCTTTCTTT. It is translated as CASSFSPQTEAFF.

This sequence joins TRBV28 and TRBJ1-5; the match to TRBD1 covers 7 bases. J gave up 3 bases and V 6 bases, and 20 bases lay outside the gene matches. From germline, CDR1 is MDHEN and CDR2 SYDVKM. This CDR3 spans 19 amino acids. The CDR3 sequence is CASSPLRGGKGVFNQPQHF. The CDR3 nucleotides read TGTGCCAGCAGCCCTCTTAGAGGGGGCAAGGGTGTTTTCAATCAGCCCCAGCATTTT.

The chain has TRBV14 and TRBJ2-7, with D possibly being TRBD1 (6 bases). This CDR3 is 15 amino acids long. Germline values: CDR1 SGHDN, CDR2 FVKESK. V was trimmed by 1 base and J by 3 bases, leaving 13 bases between them. CDR3 nucleotides: TGTGCCAGCAGCCAAGTTCGGGACAAATACTACGAGCAGTACTTC. It is translated as CASSQVRDKYYEQYF.

This clone appeared once. The chain carries TRBV23-1 and TRBJ1-3; D remains ambiguous. TRBV23-1 is an ORF, with its function uncertain. Trimming cost V 5 bases and J 0 bases, with 26 bases left between them. This CDR3 comprises 20 residues. The CDR3 DNA is TGCGCCAGCAGTACCCCCGGTTGGGCACATCACTTCCACTCTGGAAACACCATATATTTT. Its protein is CASSTPGWAHHFHSGNTIYF.

The chain uses TRBV27 and TRBJ1-6; D perhaps matches TRBD1 (6 bases). V shed 1 base and J shed 9 bases, with 19 bases lying between them. This CDR3 has 17 residues. CDR1 and CDR2 from the germline V gene are MNHEY and SMNVEV (reference sequence). This CDR3 reads CASSLWGPRTKGSPLHF. CDR3 coding DNA: TGTGCCAGCAGTTTATGGGGGCCTCGCACGAAGGGTTCACCCCTCCACTTT.

CDR3 DNA: TGTGCCAGCAGCCCCCCATCGGATACGCAGTATTTT. As protein: CASSPPSDTQYF. This chain uses TRBV7-2 with TRBJ2-3; D gene unclear. Per germline, CDR1 SGHTA and CDR2 FQGNSA. There are 12 residues in the CDR3. V was shortened by 5 bases and J by 6 bases, with 9 bases between the two germline ends.

The chain is built from TRBV6-2 or TRBV6-3 and TRBJ2-3; 12 positions match TRBD2. Trimming took 6 bases from V and 5 from J; bases not matched to a gene: 6. This CDR3 spans 15 amino acids. CDR1 MNHEY and CDR2 SVGEGT come from the germline V gene. This chain's CDR3 is CASSSGLAGLDTQYF. In DNA form, the CDR3 reads TGTGCCAGCAGCTCCGGACTAGCGGGATTAGATACGCAGTATTTT.

The CDR3 region is CASSATGQGARLFF. CDR3 bases: TGTGCCAGCAGTGCCACGGGACAGGGGGCCCGGCTGTTTTTT. The chain carries TRBV6-6 and TRBJ1-4, with 12 bases that match TRBD1. CDR3 size: 14 residues. CDR1 MNHNY and CDR2 SVGAGI come from the germline V gene (reference sequence). Trimming cost V 5 bases and J 14 bases; bases outside gene matches: 9.

The chain combines TRBV5-5 with TRBJ2-1, with TRBD1 matching over 9 bases. Germline loops: CDR1 SGHKS, CDR2 YYEKEE (reference sequence). Trimming removed 3 bases from V and 7 bases from J; junction bases left unmatched: 8. The CDR3 has 15 amino acids. CDR3: CASSYRQGVGNEQFF. The CDR3, as DNA: TGTGCCAGCAGCTACCGACAGGGGGTAGGGAATGAGCAGTTCTTC.

For the CDR3, the DNA is TGTGCCTCCCACCGGAGGGGGCTAGAATATGGCTACACCTTC. Translation gives CASHRRGLEYGYTF. V is TRBV30 and J is TRBJ1-2, with 7 bases that match TRBD1. With V trimmed by 7 bases and J by 5 bases, 13 bases remained unmatched. CDR3 length: 14 residues. CDR1 is GTSNPN and CDR2 is SVGIG in the germline V gene (reference sequence).

This rearrangement joins TRBV5-1 to TRBJ1-2, with TRBD1 identical over 11 bases. Germline values: CDR1 SGHRS, CDR2 YFSETQ. The junction had 13 bases not matched to a gene; V was cut back by 4 bases and J by 5 bases. The CDR3 covers 17 residues. CDR3 sequence (DNA): TGCGCCAGCAGCATCCAACCCACCGGGACAGGGGGTTATGGCTACACCTTC. Translation gives CASSIQPTGTGGYGYTF.

This rearrangement joins TRBV9 to TRBJ1-2; D might be TRBD1 (6 bases). This CDR3 is built from 15 residues. Germline assignment: CDR1 SGDLS and CDR2 YYNGEE. The V and J ends lost 3 bases and 0 bases respectively, with 12 bases between them. The DNA for the CDR3 is TGTGCCAGCAGCGAGCGGGACACCACTAACTATGGCTACACCTTC. Translation: CASSERDTTNYGYTF.

The chain has TRBV29-1 and TRBJ1-2; the D is unclear. The CDR3 is 9 amino acids. V lost 7 bases and J 3 bases, leaving 3 bases between the germline ends. Germline V CDR1 and CDR2: SQVTM, ANQGSEA. CDR3 in DNA: TGCAGCGCCGACTATGGCTACACCTTC. This encodes CSADYGYTF.

The chain links TRBV29-1 to TRBJ2-2; TRBD2 matches 11 bases. With V trimmed by 6 bases and J by 5 bases, 17 bases remained unmatched. In germline, CDR1 is SQVTM, CDR2 ANQGSEA. This CDR3 contains 18 residues. The chain's CDR3 is CSVAAGLAGTRGTGELFF. The CDR3 DNA is TGCAGCGTCGCCGCCGGACTAGCGGGTACGCGAGGGACCGGGGAGCTGTTTTTT.

The gene calls are TRBV5-1 and TRBJ1-1; TRBD1 might be the D (6 bases). Trimming removed 7 bases from V and 3 bases from J, with 22 bases in between. The CDR3 runs 16 residues. Germline CDR1 and CDR2: SGHRS and YFSETQ. The CDR3 DNA reads TGCGCCAGCGGGTTGGGACACGGACGGGTTGACACTGAAGCTTTCTTT. Amino acids: CASGLGHGRVDTEAFF.

This clone came up a few times. This chain links TRBV19 with TRBJ2-1, with 10 bases identical to TRBD1. Germline-derived CDR1 and CDR2 are LNHDA and SQIVND (reference sequence). This CDR3 is 14 amino acids long. With V trimmed by 7 bases and J by 4 bases, 4 bases remained unmatched. In DNA form, the CDR3 reads TGTGCCAGTACCCAGGGACAGGGGTACAATGAGCAGTTCTTC. It codes for CASTQGQGYNEQFF. Full variable domain (outside the CDR3, taken from reference TRBV19 and TRBJ2-1): DGGITQSPKYLFRKEGQNVTLSCEQNLNHDAMYWYRQDPGQGLRLIYYSQIVNDFQKGDIAEGYSVSREKKESFPLTVTSAQKNPTAFYLCASTQGQGYNEQFFGPGTRLTVL.

The gene calls are TRBV27 and TRBJ2-1; TRBD2 matches 8 bases. Germline V CDR1 and CDR2: MNHEY, SMNVEV (reference sequence). V lost 6 bases, J lost 0 bases, and 4 bases stayed unmatched. CDR3 length: 15 residues. The CDR3 loop is CASSLSGTSYNEQFF. CDR3 coding DNA: TGTGCCAGCAGCCTTAGCGGGACCTCCTACAATGAGCAGTTCTTC.

The chain is built from TRBV6-6 and TRBJ1-1; D uncertain. V was cut by 5 bases and J by 0 bases, with 16 bases left in between. CDR3 length: 16 residues. Germline V gene sequence: CDR1 MNHNY, CDR2 SVGAGI (reference sequence). This chain's CDR3 is CASSQLAAGMNTEAFF. In nucleotides, the CDR3 is TGTGCCAGCAGTCAACTTGCGGCGGGGATGAACACTGAAGCTTTCTTT.

This clone was recorded a few times. The chain uses TRBV15 and TRBJ2-7; D remains ambiguous. This CDR3 comprises 15 residues. CDR1 is LNHNV, CDR2 YYDKDF, per germline (reference sequence). V was pared by 0 bases and J by 1 base, with 10 bases between. The CDR3 reads CATSRDLYRSYEQYF. Here the CDR3 DNA reads TGTGCCACCAGCAGAGACCTATACCGGTCCTACGAGCAGTACTTC.

The chain links TRBV5-4 to TRBJ2-4, with TRBD2 matching 13 bases. This CDR3 has 16 amino acids. In germline, CDR1 is SGHNT, CDR2 YYREEE (reference sequence). Losses at the gene ends were 2 bases for V and 3 bases for J; bases not matched to a gene: 2. The CDR3: CASSFGLAGVKNIQYF. CDR3 DNA sequence: TGTGCCAGCAGCTTTGGACTAGCGGGAGTCAAAAACATTCAGTACTTC. The full variable domain, its missing parts supplied by reference TRBV5-4 and TRBJ2-4, is ETGVTQSPTHLIKTRGQQVTLRCSSQSGHNTVSWYQQALGQGPQFIFQYYREEENGRGNFPPRFSGLQFPNYSSELNVNALELDDSALYLCASSFGLAGVKNIQYFGAGTRLSVL.

The chain joins TRBV4-1 to TRBJ2-7, with 12 bases fitting TRBD2. Germline V CDR1 and CDR2: MGHRA, YSYEKL. J gave up 3 bases and V 4 bases, and 7 bases lay outside the gene matches. The CDR3 extends over 16 amino acids. The chain's CDR3 is CASSRILAGGSYEQYF. CDR3 bases: TGCGCCAGCAGCCGGATACTAGCGGGAGGTAGCTACGAGCAGTACTTC.

The J gene is TRBJ2-5, the V gene TRBV30, with unresolved D. The length of the CDR3 is 12 residues. Germline CDR1 reads GTSNPN; CDR2 reads SVGIG (reference sequence). V lost 2 bases to trimming and J lost 2 bases, with 6 bases between them. In DNA, the CDR3 is TGTGCCTGGAGTACATATCAAGAGACCCAGTACTTC. The encoded protein is CAWSTYQETQYF. Full variable domain (missing parts from reference TRBV30 and TRBJ2-5): SQTIHQWPATLVQPVGSPLSLECTVEGTSNPNLYWYRQAAGRGLQLLFYSVGIGQISSEVPQNLSASRPQDRQFILSSKKLLLSDSGFYLCAWSTYQETQYFGPGTRLLVL.

The gene calls are TRBV7-3 and TRBJ2-7; D may match TRBD1 or TRBD2 (7 bases each). CDR1 SGHTA and CDR2 FQGTGA come from the germline V gene. The CDR3 contains 13 residues. V shed 5 bases and J shed 2 bases, with 10 bases lying between them. CDR3 nucleotides: TGTGCCAGCAGCCCAGGGGGGGCCTACGAGCAGTACTTC. As protein: CASSPGGAYEQYF.

V is TRBV11-3 and J is TRBJ1-1, with 8 bases lining up with TRBD1. Germline assignment: CDR1 SGHNT and CDR2 YENEEA. The CDR3 is 15 residues long. Germline trimming cut 5 bases from V and 1 base from J; bases unmatched to any gene: 6. The CDR3 DNA reads as TGTGCCAGCAGCGCAGGGGGCGCAAAGAACACTGAAGCTTTCTTT. This codes for CASSAGGAKNTEAFF.

The CDR3 DNA is TGTGCCTGGAGTGATCCTAGCGAGAGACAAACCTACGAGCAGTACTTC. Translated: CAWSDPSERQTYEQYF. This chain links TRBV30 with TRBJ2-7; perhaps TRBD2 as D (6 bases). This CDR3 has 16 residues. V lost 1 base and J 2 bases, leaving 18 bases between the germline ends. The germline gives CDR1 GTSNPN, CDR2 SVGIG (reference sequence).

V gene TRBV29-1 combines with J gene TRBJ1-2; TRBD1 agrees at 7 bases. V lost 8 bases and J lost 8; bases outside the gene matches: 8. This CDR3 comprises 11 residues. CDR1 and CDR2 (germline): SQVTM, ANQGSEA. The CDR3 loop is CSIPTGVGYTF. The CDR3 nucleotides read TGCAGCATTCCAACAGGGGTAGGCTACACCTTC.

This chain connects TRBV28 to TRBJ1-1, with D unclear. The CDR3 has 12 amino acids. CDR1 is MDHEN and CDR2 is SYDVKM in the germline V gene. Trimming stripped 6 bases from V and 11 bases from J, with 16 bases between. The CDR3 protein is CASSLDIMGAFF. DNA for the CDR3: TGTGCCAGCAGCCTGGATATTATGGGGGCTTTCTTT. Looking up the rest from reference TRBV28 and TRBJ1-1 gives the full variable domain: DVKVTQSSRYLVKRTGEKVFLECVQDMDHENMFWYRQDPGLGLRLIYFSYDVKMKEKGDIPEGYSVSREKKERFSLILESASTNQTSMYLCASSLDIMGAFFGQGTRLTVV.

The genes are TRBV19 and TRBJ1-5, with a possible D match to TRBD1 (6 bases). Trimming shortened V by 4 bases and J by 7 bases, and 20 bases separated the two germline ends. The CDR3 sequence is 16 residues long. Germline lookup yields CDR1 LNHDA and CDR2 SQIVND (reference sequence). CDR3 DNA: TGTGCCAGTAGTAAGTCCGGGACACTTCTTTCCCAGCCCCAGCATTTT. Its translation: CASSKSGTLLSQPQHF.

V and J are TRBV7-8 and TRBJ1-2, with D perhaps matching TRBD1 (5 bases). Germline-derived CDR1 and CDR2 are SGHVS and FQNEAQ. This CDR3 comprises 13 residues. With 1 base removed from V and 5 bases from J, the gap between germline ends came to 8 bases. CDR3 DNA sequence: TGTGCCAGCAGCTTAGGCAGGGATTATGGCTACACCTTC. It encodes CASSLGRDYGYTF.

V is TRBV5-1 and J is TRBJ2-7; D is undetermined. Trimming shortened V by 2 bases and J by 5 bases, and 14 bases separated the two germline ends. Germline values: CDR1 SGHRS, CDR2 YFSETQ. The CDR3 totals 14 residues. As DNA, the CDR3 is TGCGCCAGCAGCTTACGAGCCGCAAGGGACGAGCAGTACTTC. It encodes CASSLRAARDEQYF.

The rearrangement links TRBV5-4 to TRBJ1-2; possible D gene TRBD1, 5 bases. The V gene's germline CDR1 is SGHNT and CDR2 YYREEE (reference sequence). V lost 1 base, J lost 4 bases, and 11 bases lay in between. There are 14 residues in the CDR3. The CDR3 DNA reads as TGTGCCAGCAGCTTGCGGGAGGGGAGCTATGGCTACACCTTC. Residues: CASSLREGSYGYTF.